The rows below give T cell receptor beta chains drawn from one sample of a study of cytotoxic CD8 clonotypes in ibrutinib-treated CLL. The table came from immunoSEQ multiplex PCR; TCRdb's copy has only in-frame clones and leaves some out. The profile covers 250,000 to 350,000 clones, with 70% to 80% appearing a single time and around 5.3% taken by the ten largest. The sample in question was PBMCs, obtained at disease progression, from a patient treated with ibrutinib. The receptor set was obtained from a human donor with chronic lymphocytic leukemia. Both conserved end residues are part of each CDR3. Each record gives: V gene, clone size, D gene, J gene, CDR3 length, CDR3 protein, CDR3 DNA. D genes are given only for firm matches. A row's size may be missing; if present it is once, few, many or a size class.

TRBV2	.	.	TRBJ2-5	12	CASSLSGETQYF	TGTGCCAGCAGCCTCTCAGGAGAGACCCAGTACTTC
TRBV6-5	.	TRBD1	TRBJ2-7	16	CASSYAFMDRAYEQYF	TGTGCCAGCAGTTACGCATTCATGGACAGGGCCTACGAGCAGTACTTC
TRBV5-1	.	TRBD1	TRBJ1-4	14	CASSFRTGNEKLFF	TGCGCCAGCAGCTTTCGGACAGGGAATGAAAAACTGTTTTTT
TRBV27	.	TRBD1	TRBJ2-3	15	CASSLRDRDGDTQYF	TGTGCCAGCAGTCTCCGGGACAGGGACGGAGATACGCAGTATTTT
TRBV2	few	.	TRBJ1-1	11	CATSVNTEAFF	TGTGCCACTTCAGTGAACACTGAAGCTTTCTTT
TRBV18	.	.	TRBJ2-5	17	CASSPRIAEDNRETQYF	TGTGCCAGCTCACCAAGAATCGCTGAGGACAATAGAGAGACCCAGTACTTC
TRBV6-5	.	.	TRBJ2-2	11	CASTRGGELFF	TGTGCCAGCACCAGGGGTGGGGAGCTGTTTTTT
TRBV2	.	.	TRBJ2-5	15	CASSEVPLESETQYF	TGTGCCAGCAGTGAAGTGCCACTTGAATCAGAGACCCAGTACTTC
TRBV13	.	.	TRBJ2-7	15	CASSSAPGDSYEQYF	TGTGCCAGCAGCTCCGCGCCGGGGGACTCCTACGAGCAGTACTTC
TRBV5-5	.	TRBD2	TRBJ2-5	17	CASSPGGNSGGLGTQYF	TGTGCCAGCAGCCCGGGAGGGAATAGCGGGGGGCTAGGGACCCAGTACTTC
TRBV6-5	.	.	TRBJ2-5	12	CAVGEDRETQYF	TGTGCGGTAGGGGAGGATCGGGAGACCCAGTACTTC
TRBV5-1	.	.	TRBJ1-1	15	CASSLAWGAGTEAFF	TGCGCCAGCAGCTTGGCTTGGGGCGCTGGAACTGAAGCTTTCTTT
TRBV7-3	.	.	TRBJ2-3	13	CASSLYGEDTQYF	TGTGCCAGCAGCTTATACGGAGAGGATACGCAGTATTTT
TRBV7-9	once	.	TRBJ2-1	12	CASSHSYNEQFF	TGTGCCAGCAGCCACTCCTACAATGAGCAGTTCTTC
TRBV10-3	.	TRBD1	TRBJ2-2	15	CAISSGGVKTGELFF	TGTGCCATCAGTTCAGGGGGCGTAAAAACCGGGGAGCTGTTTTTT
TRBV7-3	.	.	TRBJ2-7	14	CASSRLLWGYEQYF	TGTGCCAGCAGCCGTCTCCTATGGGGCTACGAGCAGTACTTC
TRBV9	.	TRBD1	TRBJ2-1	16	CASTDSPGQLYNEQFF	TGTGCCAGCACCGATTCTCCGGGACAGCTATACAATGAGCAGTTCTTC
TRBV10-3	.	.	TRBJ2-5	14	CAISPGVLQETQYF	TGTGCCATCAGTCCAGGGGTACTCCAAGAGACCCAGTACTTC
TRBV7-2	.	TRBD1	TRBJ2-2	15	CASSLLTGHTGELFF	TGTGCCAGCAGCTTATTGACAGGGCACACCGGGGAGCTGTTTTTT
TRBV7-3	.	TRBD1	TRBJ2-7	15	CASSLGGQGVYEQYF	TGTGCCAGCAGCTTGGGGGGACAGGGCGTTTACGAGCAGTACTTC
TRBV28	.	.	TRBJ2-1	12	CASSGLGDEQFF	TGTGCCAGCAGTGGACTGGGGGATGAGCAGTTCTTC
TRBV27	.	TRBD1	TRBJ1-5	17	CASSLSSGTGVSQPQHF	TGTGCCAGCAGTTTATCTTCCGGGACAGGGGTTAGTCAGCCCCAGCATTTT
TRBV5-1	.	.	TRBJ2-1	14	CASSLAQGIGEQFF	TGCGCCAGCAGCTTGGCCCAGGGTATCGGTGAGCAGTTCTTC
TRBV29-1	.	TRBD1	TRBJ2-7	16	CSVVFMGTGGGYEQYF	TGCAGCGTTGTCTTTATGGGGACAGGGGGAGGCTACGAGCAGTACTTC
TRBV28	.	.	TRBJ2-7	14	CASSFSTAGYEQYF	TGTGCCAGCAGTTTCTCGACAGCGGGCTACGAGCAGTACTTC
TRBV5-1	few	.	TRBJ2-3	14	CASSSGLPRDTQYF	TGCGCCAGCAGCTCGGGACTCCCGAGGGATACGCAGTATTTT
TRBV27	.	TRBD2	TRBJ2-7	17	CASSDSGGRLAGSEQYF	TGTGCCAGCAGCGACAGCGGCGGTCGCCTAGCGGGAAGTGAGCAGTACTTC
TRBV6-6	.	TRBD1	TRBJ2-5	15	CASSYDRVGQETQYF	TGTGCCAGCAGTTACGACAGGGTAGGACAAGAGACCCAGTACTTC
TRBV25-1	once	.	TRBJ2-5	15	CASSEYRLLQETQYF	TGTGCCAGCAGTGAATATCGACTGCTCCAAGAGACCCAGTACTTC
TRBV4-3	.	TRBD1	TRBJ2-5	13	CASSRGQGETQYF	TGCGCCAGCAGCCGGGGACAGGGGGAGACCCAGTACTTC
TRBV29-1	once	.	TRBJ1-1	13	CSVMGRMNTEAFF	TGCAGCGTGATGGGGAGAATGAACACTGAAGCTTTCTTT
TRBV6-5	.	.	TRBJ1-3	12	CASRTATNTIYF	TGTGCCAGCAGAACAGCTACGAACACCATATATTTT
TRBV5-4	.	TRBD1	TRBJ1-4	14	CASSLDRGNEKLFF	TGTGCCAGCAGCTTAGACAGGGGCAATGAAAAACTGTTTTTT
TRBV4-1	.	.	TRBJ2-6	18	CASSQVYRELRGANVLTF	TGCGCCAGCAGCCAAGTGTACAGGGAGCTGCGGGGGGCCAACGTCCTGACTTTC
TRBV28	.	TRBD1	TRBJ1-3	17	CASSLRTGVHSGNTIYF	TGTGCCAGCAGTTTAAGGACAGGGGTCCACTCTGGAAACACCATATATTTT
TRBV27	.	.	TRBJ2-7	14	CASSITRGTYEQYF	TGTGCCAGCAGCATAACCAGGGGAACCTACGAGCAGTACTTC
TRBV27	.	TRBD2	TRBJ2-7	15	CASSRTSGASYEQYF	TGTGCCAGCAGTCGGACTAGCGGAGCCTCCTACGAGCAGTACTTC